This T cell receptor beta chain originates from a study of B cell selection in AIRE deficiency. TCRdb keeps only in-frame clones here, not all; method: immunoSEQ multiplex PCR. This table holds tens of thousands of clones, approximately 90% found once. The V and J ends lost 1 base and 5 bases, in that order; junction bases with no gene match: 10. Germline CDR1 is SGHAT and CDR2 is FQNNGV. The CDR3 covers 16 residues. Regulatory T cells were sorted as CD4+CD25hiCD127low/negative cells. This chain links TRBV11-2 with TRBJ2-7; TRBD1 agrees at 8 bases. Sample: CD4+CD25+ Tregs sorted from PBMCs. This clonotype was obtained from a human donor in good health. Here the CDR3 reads CASSLGLAGGADEQYF. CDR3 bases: TGTGCCAGCAGCTTAGGGCTAGCAGGGGGCGCGGACGAGCAGTACTTC.